This record looks at one T cell receptor beta chain sequence and its context. The data are from a study of PD-L1 blockade in urothelial cancer. Study overall: Samples came from 3 weeks, at the second dose, and 6 weeks into treatment. Typically, measured as a median, blood samples had 140,000 or so T cells.

Clones were read by immunoSEQ multiplex PCR, and TCRdb kept only the in-frame ones, dropping some. The repertoire holds tens of thousands of clones, with around 80% as singletons. This CDR3 comprises 13 residues. Germline V gene data show CDR1 as SNHLY and CDR2 as FYNNEI. V was trimmed by 6 bases and J by 10 bases, leaving 16 bases between them. The specimen was PBMCs, collected around atezolizumab (anti-PD-L1) treatment. The V and J genes are TRBV2 and TRBJ1-3; D unclear. The sequence came from a man between 65 and 79 years old with urothelial cancer. The CDR3 DNA reads as TGTGCCAGCAGACAGAAGTTAGAAACTACCATATATTTT. As protein: CASRQKLETTIYF.